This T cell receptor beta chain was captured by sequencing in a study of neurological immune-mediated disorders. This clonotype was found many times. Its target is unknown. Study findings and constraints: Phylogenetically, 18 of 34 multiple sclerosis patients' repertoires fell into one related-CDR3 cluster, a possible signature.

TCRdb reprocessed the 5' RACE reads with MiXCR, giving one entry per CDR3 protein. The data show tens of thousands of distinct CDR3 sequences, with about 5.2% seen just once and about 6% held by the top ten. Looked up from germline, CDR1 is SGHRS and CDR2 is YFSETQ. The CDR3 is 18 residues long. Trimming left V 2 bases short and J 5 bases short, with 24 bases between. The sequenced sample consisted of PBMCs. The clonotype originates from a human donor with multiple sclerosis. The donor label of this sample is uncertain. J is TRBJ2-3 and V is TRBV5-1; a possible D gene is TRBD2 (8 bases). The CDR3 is CASSFYPAGGQGEDTQYF. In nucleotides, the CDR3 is TGCGCCAGCAGCTTCTACCCTGCGGGGGGCCAGGGGGAAGATACGCAGTATTTT.